The present TCR beta chain was sequenced within a study of CD8 T cells in ankylosing spondylitis. Whole-study findings and limits: It appeared that ankylosing spondylitis blood was characterized by a TCR beta motif of roughly 8 highly homologous variants. Before this, some motif variants had been reported in reactive arthritis synovial fluid and blood. From matched ankylosing spondylitis synovial fluid, disease-linked clones were reportedly recovered at significantly enriched levels.

This CDR3 has 14 residues. The V end was cut by 4 bases, the J end by 5 bases, with 14 bases between. In making TCR beta libraries, quantitative 5'-RACE with molecular barcodes was used. TCRdb independently ran MiXCR on the 5' RACE reads; one entry per CDR3 protein. This sample has a few hundred thousand distinct CDR3 sequences, with roughly 13% found just once. A remark on this clonotype: What it binds is unknown.

This receptor was obtained from a male donor with ankylosing spondylitis. The chain carries TRBV12-3 or TRBV12-4 and TRBJ1-2, with D possibly being TRBD1 (5 bases). Sequenced material: blood, either unsorted or a sorted T cell fraction (not recorded which). This CDR3 reads CASSYSAGRYGYTF. Here the CDR3 DNA reads TGTGCCAGCAGTTATTCGGCAGGGCGGTATGGCTACACCTTC.